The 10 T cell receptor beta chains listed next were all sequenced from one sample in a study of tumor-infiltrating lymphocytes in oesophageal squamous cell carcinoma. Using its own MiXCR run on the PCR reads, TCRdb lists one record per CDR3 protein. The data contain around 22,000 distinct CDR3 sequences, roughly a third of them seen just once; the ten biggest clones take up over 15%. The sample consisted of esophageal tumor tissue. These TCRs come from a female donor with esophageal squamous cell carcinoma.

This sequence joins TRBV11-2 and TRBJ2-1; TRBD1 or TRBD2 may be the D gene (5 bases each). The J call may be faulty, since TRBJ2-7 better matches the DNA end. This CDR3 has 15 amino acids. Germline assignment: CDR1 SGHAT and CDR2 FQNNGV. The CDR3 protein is CASSLSRGDYNEQYF. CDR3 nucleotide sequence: TGTGCCAGCAGCTTAAGCCGGGGCGACTACAATGAGCAGTACTTC.

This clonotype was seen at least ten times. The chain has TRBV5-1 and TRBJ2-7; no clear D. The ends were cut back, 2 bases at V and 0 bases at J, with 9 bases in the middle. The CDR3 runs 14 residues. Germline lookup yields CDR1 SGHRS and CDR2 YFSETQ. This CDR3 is CASSFSTTSYEQYF. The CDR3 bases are TGCGCCAGCAGCTTTTCGACAACCTCCTACGAGCAGTACTTC.

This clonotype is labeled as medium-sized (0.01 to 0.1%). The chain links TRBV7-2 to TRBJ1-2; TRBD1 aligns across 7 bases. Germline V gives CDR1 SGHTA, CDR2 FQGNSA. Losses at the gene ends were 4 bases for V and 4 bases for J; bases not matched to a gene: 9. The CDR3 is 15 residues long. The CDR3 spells CASSSRNRGGYGYTF. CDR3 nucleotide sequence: TGTGCCAGCAGCTCCAGGAACAGGGGTGGCTATGGCTACACCTTC.

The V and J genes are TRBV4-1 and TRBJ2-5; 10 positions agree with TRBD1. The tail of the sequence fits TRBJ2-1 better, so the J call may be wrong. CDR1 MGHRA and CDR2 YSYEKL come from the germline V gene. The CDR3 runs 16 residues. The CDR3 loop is CASSQRQGANGETQFF. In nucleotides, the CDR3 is TGCGCCAGCAGCCAAAGACAGGGGGCGAACGGAGAGACCCAGTTCTTC.

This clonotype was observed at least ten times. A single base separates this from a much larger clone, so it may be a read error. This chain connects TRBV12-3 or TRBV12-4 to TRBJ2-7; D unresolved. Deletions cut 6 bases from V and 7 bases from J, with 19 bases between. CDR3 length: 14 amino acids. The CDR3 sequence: CASRSRDGYNEQYF. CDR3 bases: TGTGCCAGCAGATCTCGCGACGGTTACAATGAGCAGTACTTC.

The CDR3: CAWSVRQGNEQFF. CDR3 bases: TGTGCCTGGAGTGTACGACAGGGGAATGAGCAGTTCTTC. The chain uses TRBV30 and TRBJ2-1, with TRBD1 matching 8 bases. The germline gives CDR1 GTSNPN, CDR2 SVGIG (reference sequence). V shed 0 bases and J 7 bases; nucleotides not matched to a gene: 2. This CDR3 spans 13 amino acids.

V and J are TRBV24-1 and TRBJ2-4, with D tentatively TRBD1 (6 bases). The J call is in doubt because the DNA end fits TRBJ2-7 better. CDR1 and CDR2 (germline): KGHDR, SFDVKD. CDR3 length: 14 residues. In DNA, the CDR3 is TGTGCCACCAGTGATTCAGACAGGTCCTACGAGCAGTACTTC. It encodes CATSDSDRSYEQYF.

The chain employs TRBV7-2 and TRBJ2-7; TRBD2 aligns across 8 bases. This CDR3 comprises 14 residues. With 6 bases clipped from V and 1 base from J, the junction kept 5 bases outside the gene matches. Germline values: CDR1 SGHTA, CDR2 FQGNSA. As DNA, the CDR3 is TGTGCCAGCAGACCCGGGGGGGGGTCCTACGAGCAGTACTTC. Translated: CASRPGGGSYEQYF.

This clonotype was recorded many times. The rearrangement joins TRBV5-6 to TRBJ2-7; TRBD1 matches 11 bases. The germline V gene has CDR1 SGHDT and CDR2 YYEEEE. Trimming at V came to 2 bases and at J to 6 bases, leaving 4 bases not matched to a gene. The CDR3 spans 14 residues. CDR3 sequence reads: CASSFGTGGFEQYF. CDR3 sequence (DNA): TGTGCCAGCAGCTTTGGGACAGGGGGATTCGAGCAGTACTTC.

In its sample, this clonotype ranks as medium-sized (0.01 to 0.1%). The CDR3 spells CASSFLGLPYSNQPQHF. DNA for the CDR3: TGTGCCAGCAGCTTTCTTGGGCTCCCTTATAGCAATCAGCCCCAGCATTTT. The V call is TRBV7-3, the J call TRBJ1-5; D gene uncertain. In germline, CDR1 is SGHTA, CDR2 FQGTGA. CDR3 length: 17 amino acids. With 3 bases removed from V and 0 bases from J, the gap between germline ends came to 15 bases.